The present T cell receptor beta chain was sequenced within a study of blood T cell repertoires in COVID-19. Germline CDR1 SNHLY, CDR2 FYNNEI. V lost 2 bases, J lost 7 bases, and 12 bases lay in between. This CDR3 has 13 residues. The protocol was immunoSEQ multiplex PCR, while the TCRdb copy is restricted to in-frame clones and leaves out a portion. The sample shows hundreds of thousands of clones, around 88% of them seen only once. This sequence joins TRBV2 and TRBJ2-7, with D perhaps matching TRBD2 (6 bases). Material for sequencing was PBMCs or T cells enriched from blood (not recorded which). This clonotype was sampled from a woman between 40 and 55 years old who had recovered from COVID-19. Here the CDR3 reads CASSEQLAGEQYF. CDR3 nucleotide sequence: TGTGCCAGCAGTGAACAGCTTGCGGGGGAGCAGTACTTC.